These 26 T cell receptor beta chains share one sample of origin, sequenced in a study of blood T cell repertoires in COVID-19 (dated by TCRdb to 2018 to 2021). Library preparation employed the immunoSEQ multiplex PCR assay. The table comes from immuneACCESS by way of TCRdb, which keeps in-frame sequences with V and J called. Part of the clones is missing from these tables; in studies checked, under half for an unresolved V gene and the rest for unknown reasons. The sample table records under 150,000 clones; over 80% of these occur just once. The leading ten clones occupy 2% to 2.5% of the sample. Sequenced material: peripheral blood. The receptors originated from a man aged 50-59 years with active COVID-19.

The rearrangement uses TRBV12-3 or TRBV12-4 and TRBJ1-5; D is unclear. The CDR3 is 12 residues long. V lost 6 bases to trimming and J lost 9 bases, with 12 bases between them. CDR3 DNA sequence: TGTGCCAGCAGCCCGGTTGGTAGGCCCCAGCATTTT. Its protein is CASSPVGRPQHF.

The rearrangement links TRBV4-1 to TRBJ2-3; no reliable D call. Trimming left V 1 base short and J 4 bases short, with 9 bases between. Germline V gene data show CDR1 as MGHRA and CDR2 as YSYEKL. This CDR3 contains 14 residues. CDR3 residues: CASSQAQTSDTQYF. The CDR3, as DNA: TGCGCCAGCAGCCAAGCCCAGACTTCAGATACGCAGTATTTT.

The CDR3 DNA sequence: TGTGCCAGCTCACCACCGGAGGGGGGGCGGGATTCCTACAATGAGCAGTTCTTC. Residues: CASSPPEGGRDSYNEQFF. This rearrangement joins TRBV18 to TRBJ2-1; possible D gene TRBD2, 7 bases. There are 18 residues in the CDR3. From germline, CDR1 is KGHSH and CDR2 LQKENI. The V end was cut by 0 bases, the J end by 1 base, with 16 bases between.

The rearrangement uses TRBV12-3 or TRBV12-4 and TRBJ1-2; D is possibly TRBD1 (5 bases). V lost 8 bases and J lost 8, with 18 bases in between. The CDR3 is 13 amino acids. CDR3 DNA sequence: TGTGCCAGCGGGGCCACCCGGGCGAGAGGCTACACCTTC. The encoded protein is CASGATRARGYTF.

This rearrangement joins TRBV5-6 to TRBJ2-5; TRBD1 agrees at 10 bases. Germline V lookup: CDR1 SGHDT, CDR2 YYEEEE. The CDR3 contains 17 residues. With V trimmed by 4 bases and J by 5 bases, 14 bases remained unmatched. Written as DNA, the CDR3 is TGTGCCAGCAGCGCGGGACAGGGGTGGGGATGGGACGAGACCCAGTACTTC. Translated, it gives CASSAGQGWGWDETQYF.

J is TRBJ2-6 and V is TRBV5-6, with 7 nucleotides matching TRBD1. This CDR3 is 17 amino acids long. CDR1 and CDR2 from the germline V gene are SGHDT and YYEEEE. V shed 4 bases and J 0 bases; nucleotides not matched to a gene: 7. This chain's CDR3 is CASSIRDSLSGANVLTF. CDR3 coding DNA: TGTGCCAGCAGCATACGGGACAGTCTCTCTGGGGCCAACGTCCTGACTTTC.

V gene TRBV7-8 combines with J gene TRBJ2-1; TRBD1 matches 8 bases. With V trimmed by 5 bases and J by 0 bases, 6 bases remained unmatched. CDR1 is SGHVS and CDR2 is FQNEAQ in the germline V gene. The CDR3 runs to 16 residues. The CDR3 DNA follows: TGTGCCAGCAGCCGATGGGACAGGAGCTCCTACAATGAGCAGTTCTTC. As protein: CASSRWDRSSYNEQFF.

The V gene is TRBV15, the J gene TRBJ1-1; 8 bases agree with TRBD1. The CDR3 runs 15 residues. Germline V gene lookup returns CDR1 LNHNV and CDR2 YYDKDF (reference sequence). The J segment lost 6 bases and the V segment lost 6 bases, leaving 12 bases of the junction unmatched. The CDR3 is CATRDRELNTAEAFF. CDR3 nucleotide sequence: TGTGCCACCAGGGACAGGGAATTGAATACTGCTGAAGCTTTCTTT.

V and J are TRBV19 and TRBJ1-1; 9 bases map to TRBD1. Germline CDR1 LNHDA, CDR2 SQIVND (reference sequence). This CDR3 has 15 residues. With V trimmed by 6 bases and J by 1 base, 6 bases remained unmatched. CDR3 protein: CASRPPGQGNTEAFF. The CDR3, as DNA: TGTGCCAGTAGACCTCCGGGACAGGGGAACACTGAAGCTTTCTTT.

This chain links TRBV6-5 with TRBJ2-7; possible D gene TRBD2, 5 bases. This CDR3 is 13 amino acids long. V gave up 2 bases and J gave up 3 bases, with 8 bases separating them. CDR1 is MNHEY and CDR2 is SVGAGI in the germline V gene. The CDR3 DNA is TGTGCCAGCAGTTACGACGGGAACTACGAGCAGTACTTC. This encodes CASSYDGNYEQYF.

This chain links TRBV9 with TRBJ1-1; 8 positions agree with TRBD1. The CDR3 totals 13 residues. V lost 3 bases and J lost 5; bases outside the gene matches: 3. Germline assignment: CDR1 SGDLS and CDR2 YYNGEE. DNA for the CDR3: TGTGCCAGCAGCGGCGACAGGGGAACTGAAGCTTTCTTT. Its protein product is CASSGDRGTEAFF.

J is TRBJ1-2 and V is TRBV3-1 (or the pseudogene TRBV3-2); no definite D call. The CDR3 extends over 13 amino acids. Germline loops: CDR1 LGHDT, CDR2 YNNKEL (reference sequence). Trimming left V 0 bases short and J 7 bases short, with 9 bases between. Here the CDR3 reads CASSQENGLGYTF. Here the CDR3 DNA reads TGTGCCAGCAGCCAAGAGAATGGACTTGGCTACACCTTC.

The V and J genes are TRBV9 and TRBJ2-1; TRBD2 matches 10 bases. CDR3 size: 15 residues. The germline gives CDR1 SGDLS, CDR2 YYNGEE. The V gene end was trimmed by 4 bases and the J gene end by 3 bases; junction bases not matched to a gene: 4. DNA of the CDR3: TGTGCCAGCAGCCTAGCGGGGGTCGACTACAATGAGCAGTTCTTC. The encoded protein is CASSLAGVDYNEQFF.

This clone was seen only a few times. The CDR3 sequence is CASSPPTGRYNEQFF. CDR3 DNA: TGTGCCAGCTCACCACCGACAGGAAGATACAATGAGCAGTTCTTC. The chain uses TRBV18 and TRBJ2-1, with D perhaps TRBD1 (6 bases). CDR1 and CDR2 from the germline V gene are KGHSH and LQKENI. Between the trimmed V and J ends, which lost 0 bases and 4 bases, there was a span of 10 bases. This CDR3 is built from 15 residues.

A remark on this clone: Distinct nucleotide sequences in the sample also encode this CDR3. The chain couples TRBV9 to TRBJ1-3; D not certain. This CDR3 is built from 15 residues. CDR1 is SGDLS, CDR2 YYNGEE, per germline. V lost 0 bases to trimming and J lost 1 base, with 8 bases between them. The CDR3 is CASSVGGVSGNTIYF. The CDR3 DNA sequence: TGTGCCAGCAGCGTAGGGGGAGTATCTGGAAACACCATATATTTT.

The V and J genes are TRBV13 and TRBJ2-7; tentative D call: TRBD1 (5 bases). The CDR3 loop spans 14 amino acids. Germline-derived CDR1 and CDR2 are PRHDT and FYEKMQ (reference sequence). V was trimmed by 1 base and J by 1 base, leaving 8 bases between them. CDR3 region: CASSLETGSYEQYF. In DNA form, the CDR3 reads TGTGCCAGCAGCTTAGAAACAGGTTCCTACGAGCAGTACTTC. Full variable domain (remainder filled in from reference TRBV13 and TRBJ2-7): AAGVIQSPRHLIKEKRETATLKCYPIPRHDTVYWYQQGPGQDPQFLISFYEKMQSDKGSIPDRFSAQQFSDYHSELNMSSLELGDSALYFCASSLETGSYEQYFGPGTRLTVT.

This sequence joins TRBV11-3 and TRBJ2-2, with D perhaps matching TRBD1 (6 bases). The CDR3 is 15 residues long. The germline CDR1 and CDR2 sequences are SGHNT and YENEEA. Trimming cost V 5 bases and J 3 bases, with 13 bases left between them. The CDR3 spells CASSPQGTYTGELFF. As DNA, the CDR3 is TGTGCCAGCAGCCCCCAGGGGACCTACACCGGGGAGCTGTTTTTT.

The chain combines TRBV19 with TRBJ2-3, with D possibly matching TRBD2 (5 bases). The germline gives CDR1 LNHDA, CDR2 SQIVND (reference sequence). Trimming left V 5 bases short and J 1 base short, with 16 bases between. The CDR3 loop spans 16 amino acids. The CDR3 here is CASSPGTTRGTDTQYF. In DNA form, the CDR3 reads TGTGCCAGTAGTCCAGGAACCACTAGGGGCACAGATACGCAGTATTTT.

CDR3 protein: CASSFQDRDTGELFF. CDR3 bases: TGTGCCAGCAGCTTCCAGGACAGAGACACCGGGGAGCTGTTTTTT. This chain links TRBV5-5 with TRBJ2-2; possibly TRBD1 for D (6 bases). CDR1 and CDR2 from the germline V gene are SGHKS and YYEKEE (reference sequence). CDR3 length: 15 amino acids. Trimming pared 2 bases from V and 3 bases from J, leaving 11 bases between.

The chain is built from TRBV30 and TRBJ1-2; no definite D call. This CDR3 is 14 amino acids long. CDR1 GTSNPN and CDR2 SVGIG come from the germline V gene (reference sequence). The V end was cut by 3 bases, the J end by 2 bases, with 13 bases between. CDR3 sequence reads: CAWSDPGLNYGYTF. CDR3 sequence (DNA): TGTGCCTGGAGCGATCCAGGCCTAAACTATGGCTACACCTTC.

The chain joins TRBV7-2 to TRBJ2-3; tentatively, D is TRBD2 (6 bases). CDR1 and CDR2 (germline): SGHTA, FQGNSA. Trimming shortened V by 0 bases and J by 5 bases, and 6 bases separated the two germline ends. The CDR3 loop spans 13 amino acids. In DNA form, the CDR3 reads TGTGCCAGCAGCTTAGCCGGGGGAGATACGCAGTATTTT. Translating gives CASSLAGGDTQYF.

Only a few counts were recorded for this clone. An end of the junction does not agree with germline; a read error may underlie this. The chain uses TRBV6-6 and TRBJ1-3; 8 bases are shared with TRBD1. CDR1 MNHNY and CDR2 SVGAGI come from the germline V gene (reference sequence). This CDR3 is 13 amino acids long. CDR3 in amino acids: CAGRDRYRNTIYF. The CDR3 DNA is TGTGCCGGCAGGGACAGGTATCGAAACACCATATATTTT.

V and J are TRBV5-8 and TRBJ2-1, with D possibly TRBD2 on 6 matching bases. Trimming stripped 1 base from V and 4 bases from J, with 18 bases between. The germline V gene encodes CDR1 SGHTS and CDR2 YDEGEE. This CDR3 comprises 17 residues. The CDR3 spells CASSLNQWLAQYNEQFF. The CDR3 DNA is TGTGCCAGCAGCTTGAATCAATGGCTAGCGCAATACAATGAGCAGTTCTTC.

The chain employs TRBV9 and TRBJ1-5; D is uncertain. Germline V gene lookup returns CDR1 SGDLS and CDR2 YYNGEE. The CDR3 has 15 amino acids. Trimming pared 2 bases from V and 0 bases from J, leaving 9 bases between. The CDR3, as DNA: TGTGCCAGCAGCGTGGAGGGTAATAGCAATCAGCCCCAGCATTTT. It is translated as CASSVEGNSNQPQHF. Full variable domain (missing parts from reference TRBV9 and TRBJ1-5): DSGVTQTPKHLITATGQRVTLRCSPRSGDLSVYWYQQSLDQGLQFLIQYYNGEERAKGNILERFSAQQFPDLHSELNLSSLELGDSALYFCASSVEGNSNQPQHFGDGTRLSIL.

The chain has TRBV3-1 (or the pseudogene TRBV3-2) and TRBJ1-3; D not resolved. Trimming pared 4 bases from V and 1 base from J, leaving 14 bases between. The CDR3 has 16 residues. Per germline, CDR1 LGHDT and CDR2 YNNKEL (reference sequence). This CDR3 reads CASSRSSPGSGNTIYF. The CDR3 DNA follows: TGTGCCAGCAGCCGCTCCTCACCGGGGTCTGGAAACACCATATATTTT.

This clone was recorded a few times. This chain's CDR3 is CASSAGSPPAEQFF. The CDR3 region has the DNA TGTGCCAGCAGTGCGGGGTCCCCGCCGGCTGAGCAGTTCTTC. J is TRBJ2-1 and V is TRBV9; a possible D gene is TRBD2 (6 bases). Trimming cost V 5 bases and J 9 bases, with 18 bases left between them. CDR1 is SGDLS and CDR2 is YYNGEE in the germline V gene. The CDR3 spans 14 residues.